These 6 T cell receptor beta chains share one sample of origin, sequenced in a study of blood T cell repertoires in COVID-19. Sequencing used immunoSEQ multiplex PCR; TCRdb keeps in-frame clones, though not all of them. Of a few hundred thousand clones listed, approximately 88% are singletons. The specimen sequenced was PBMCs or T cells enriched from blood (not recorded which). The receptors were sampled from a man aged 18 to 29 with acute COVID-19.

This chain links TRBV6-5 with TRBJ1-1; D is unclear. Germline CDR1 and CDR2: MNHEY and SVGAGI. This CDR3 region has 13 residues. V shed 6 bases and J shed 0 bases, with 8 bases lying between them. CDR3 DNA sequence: TGTGCCAGCAGGGACGGGGTGAACACTGAAGCTTTCTTT. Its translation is CASRDGVNTEAFF.

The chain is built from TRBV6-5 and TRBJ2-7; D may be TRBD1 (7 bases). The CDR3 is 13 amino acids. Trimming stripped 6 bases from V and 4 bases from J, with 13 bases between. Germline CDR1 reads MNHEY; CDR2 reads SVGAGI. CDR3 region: CASRRDRVYEQYF. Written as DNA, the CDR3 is TGTGCCAGCAGGCGGGACAGAGTTTACGAGCAGTACTTC.

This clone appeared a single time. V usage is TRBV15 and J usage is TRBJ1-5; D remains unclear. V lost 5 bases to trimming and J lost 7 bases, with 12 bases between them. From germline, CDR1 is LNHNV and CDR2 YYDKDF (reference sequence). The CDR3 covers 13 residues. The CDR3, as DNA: TGTGCCACCAGCCCCGGCGGGCGGCAGCCCCAGCATTTT. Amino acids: CATSPGGRQPQHF.

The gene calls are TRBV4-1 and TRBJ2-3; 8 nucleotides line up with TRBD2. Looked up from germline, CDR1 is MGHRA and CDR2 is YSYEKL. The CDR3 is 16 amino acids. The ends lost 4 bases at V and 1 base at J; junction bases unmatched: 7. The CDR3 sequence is CASSLQVREGTDTQYF. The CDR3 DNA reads TGCGCCAGCAGCCTCCAGGTGCGGGAGGGCACAGATACGCAGTATTTT.

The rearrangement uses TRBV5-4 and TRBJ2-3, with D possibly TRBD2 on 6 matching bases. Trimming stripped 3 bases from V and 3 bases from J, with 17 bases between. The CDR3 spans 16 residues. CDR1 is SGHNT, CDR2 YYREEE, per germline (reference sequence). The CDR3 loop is CASSYGGGSATDTQYF. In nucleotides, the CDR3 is TGTGCCAGCAGCTACGGGGGAGGATCGGCAACAGATACGCAGTATTTT.

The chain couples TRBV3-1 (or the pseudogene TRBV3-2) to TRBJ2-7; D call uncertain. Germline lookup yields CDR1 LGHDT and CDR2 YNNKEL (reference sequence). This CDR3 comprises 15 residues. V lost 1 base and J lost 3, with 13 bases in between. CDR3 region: CASSQGASSVYEQYF. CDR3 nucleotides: TGTGCCAGCAGCCAAGGGGCCTCATCGGTCTACGAGCAGTACTTC.